Below are 7 T cell receptor beta chains sequenced from a single sample in a study of control samples from healthy donors and cancer patients. The method was immunoSEQ multiplex PCR; TCRdb's version includes in-frame clones alone and lacks a portion of them. The repertoire holds approximately 100,000 clones, just over 85% seen once, with 12% to 15% in the top ten. The sample taken for sequencing was blood. These receptors all come from a man in his thirties or forties in good health.

A word on this clone: A read error may produce the germline difference seen at one junction end. The chain employs TRBV5-4 and TRBJ2-2; D unclear. The CDR3 loop spans 14 amino acids. CDR1 and CDR2 (germline): SGHNT, YYREEE (reference sequence). For the CDR3, the DNA is TGTGCCAGCAGTTTGGTACAGAACACCGGGGAGCTGTTTTTT. Its protein is CASSLVQNTGELFF.

J is TRBJ1-6 and V is TRBV7-8; possible D gene TRBD1, 6 bases. The CDR3 is 12 amino acids. CDR1 is SGHVS, CDR2 FQNEAQ, per germline. V dropped 3 bases and J dropped 15 bases, with 12 bases sitting between them. Here the CDR3 reads CASSFDRSGLHF. CDR3 sequence (DNA): TGTGCCAGCAGCTTTGACAGGAGCGGCCTCCACTTT.

This chain uses TRBV18 with TRBJ2-5; 8 bases line up with TRBD2. This CDR3 has 13 amino acids. After removal of 5 bases from V and 4 bases from J, the junction contained 3 bases not matched to a gene. Per the germline V gene, CDR1 is KGHSH and CDR2 is LQKENI. CDR3 DNA sequence: TGTGCCAGCTCATTACGGGGGGGAGAGACCCAGTACTTC. It is translated as CASSLRGGETQYF.

This chain's CDR3 is CASSQNRGAGQPQHF. The DNA for the CDR3 is TGCGCCAGCAGCCAAAACCGAGGGGCGGGTCAGCCCCAGCATTTT. J is TRBJ1-5 and V is TRBV4-3, with a tentative D call TRBD1 (5 bases). This CDR3 contains 15 residues. Deletions cut 2 bases from V and 6 bases from J, with 14 bases between. Germline CDR1 LGHNA, CDR2 YSLEER.

J is TRBJ2-1 and V is TRBV5-1; a possible D gene is TRBD1 (6 bases). Germline assignment: CDR1 SGHRS and CDR2 YFSETQ. Deletions cut 4 bases from V and 0 bases from J, with 14 bases between. The CDR3 runs to 16 residues. The CDR3 nucleotides are TGCGCCAGCAGCCTCGGACAGCTCAGCTCCTACAATGAGCAGTTCTTC. It codes for CASSLGQLSSYNEQFF.

The chain joins TRBV7-9 to TRBJ2-5; TRBD1 aligns across 7 bases. Looked up from germline, CDR1 is SEHNR and CDR2 is FQNEAQ (reference sequence). The CDR3 totals 11 residues. V was pared by 4 bases and J by 11 bases, with 4 bases of the junction left unmatched. In DNA form, the CDR3 reads TGTGCCAGCAGCTCGCAGGGGGATCAGTACTTC. It yields the protein CASSSQGDQYF.

The V call is TRBV9, the J call TRBJ2-2, with 9 positions matching TRBD2. The CDR3 runs 17 residues. V dropped 7 bases and J dropped 3; count of bases not matched to a gene: 13. Looked up from germline, CDR1 is SGDLS and CDR2 is YYNGEE. The CDR3 region is CASGPSGGGRDTGELFF. The CDR3 bases are TGTGCCAGCGGCCCGAGCGGGGGCGGGAGGGACACCGGGGAGCTGTTTTTT.